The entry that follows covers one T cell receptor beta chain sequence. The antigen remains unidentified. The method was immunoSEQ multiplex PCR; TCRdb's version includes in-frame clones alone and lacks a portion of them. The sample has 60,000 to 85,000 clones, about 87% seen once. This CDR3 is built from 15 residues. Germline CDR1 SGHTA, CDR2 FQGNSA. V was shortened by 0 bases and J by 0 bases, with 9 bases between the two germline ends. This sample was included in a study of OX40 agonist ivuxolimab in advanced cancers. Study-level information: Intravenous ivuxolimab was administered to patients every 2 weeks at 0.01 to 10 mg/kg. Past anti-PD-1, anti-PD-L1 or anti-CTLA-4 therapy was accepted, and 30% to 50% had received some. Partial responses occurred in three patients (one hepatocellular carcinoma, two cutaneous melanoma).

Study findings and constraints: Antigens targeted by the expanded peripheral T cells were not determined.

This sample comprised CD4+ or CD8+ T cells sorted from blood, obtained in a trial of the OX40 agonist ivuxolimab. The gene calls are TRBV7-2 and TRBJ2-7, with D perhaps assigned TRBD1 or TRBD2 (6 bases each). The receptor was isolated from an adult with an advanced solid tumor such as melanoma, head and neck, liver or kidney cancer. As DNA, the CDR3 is TGTGCCAGCAGCTTAGCGGGGGGCTTCTCCTACGAGCAGTACTTC. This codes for CASSLAGGFSYEQYF.